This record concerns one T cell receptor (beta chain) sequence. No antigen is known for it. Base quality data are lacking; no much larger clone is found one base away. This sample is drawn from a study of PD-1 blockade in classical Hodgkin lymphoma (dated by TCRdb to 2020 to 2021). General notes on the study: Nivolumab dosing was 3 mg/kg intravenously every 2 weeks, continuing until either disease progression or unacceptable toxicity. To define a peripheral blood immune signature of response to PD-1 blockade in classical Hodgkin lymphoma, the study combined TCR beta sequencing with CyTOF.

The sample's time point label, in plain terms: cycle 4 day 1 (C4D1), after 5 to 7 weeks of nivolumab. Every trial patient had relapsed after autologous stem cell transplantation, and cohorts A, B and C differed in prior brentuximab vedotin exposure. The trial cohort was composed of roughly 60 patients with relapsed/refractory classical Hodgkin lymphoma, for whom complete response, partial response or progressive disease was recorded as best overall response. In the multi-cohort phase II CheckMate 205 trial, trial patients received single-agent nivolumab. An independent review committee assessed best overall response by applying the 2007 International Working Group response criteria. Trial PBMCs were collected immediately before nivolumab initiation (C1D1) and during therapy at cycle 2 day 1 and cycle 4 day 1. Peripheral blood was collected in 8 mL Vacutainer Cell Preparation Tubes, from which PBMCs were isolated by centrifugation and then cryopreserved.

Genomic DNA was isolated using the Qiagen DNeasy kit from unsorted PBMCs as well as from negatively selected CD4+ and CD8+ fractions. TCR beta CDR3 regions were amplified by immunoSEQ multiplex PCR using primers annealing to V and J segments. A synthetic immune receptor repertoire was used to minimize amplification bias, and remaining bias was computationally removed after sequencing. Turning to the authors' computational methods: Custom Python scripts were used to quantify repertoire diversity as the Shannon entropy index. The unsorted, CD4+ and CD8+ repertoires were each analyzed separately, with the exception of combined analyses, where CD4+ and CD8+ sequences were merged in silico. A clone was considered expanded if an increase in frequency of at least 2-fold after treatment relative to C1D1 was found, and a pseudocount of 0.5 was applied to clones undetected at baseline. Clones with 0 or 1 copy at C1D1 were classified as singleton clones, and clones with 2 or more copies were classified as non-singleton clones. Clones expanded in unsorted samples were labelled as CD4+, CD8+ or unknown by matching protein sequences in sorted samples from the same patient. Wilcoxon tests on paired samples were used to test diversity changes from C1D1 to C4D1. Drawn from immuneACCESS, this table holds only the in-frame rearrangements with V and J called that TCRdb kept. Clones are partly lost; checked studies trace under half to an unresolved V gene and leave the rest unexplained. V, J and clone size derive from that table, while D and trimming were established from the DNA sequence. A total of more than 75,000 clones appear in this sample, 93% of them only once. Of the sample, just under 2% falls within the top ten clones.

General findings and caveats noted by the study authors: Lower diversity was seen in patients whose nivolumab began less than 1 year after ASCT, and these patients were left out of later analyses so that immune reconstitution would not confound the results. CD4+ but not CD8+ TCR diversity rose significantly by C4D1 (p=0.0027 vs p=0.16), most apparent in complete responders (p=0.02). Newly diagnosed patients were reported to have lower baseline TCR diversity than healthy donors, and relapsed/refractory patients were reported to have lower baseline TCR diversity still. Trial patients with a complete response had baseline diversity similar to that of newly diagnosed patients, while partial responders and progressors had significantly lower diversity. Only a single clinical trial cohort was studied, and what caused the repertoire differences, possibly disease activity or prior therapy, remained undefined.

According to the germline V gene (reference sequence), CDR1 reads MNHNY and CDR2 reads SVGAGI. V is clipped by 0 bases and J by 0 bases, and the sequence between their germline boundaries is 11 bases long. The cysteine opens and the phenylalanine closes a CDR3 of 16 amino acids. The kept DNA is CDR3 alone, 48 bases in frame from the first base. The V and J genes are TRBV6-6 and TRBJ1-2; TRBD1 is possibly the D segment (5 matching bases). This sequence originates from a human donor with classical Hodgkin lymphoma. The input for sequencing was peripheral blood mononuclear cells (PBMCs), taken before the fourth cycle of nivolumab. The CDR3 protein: CASSYSGDPPNYGYTF. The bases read TGTGCCAGCAGTTACTCTGGGGACCCCCCTAACTATGGCTACACCTTC.